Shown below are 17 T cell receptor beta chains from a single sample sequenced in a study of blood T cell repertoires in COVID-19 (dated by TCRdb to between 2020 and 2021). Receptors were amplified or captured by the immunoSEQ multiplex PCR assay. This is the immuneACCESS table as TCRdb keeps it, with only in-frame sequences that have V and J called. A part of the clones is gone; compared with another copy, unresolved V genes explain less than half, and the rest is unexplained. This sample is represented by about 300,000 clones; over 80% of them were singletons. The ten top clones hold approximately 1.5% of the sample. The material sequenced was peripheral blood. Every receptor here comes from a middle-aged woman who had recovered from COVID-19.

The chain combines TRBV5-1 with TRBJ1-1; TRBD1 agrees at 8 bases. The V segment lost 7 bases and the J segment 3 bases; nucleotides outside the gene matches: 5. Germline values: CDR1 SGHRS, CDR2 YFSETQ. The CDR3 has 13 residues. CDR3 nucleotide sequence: TGCGCCAGCGGCCAGGGGGCGGACACTGAAGCTTTCTTT. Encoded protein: CASGQGADTEAFF.

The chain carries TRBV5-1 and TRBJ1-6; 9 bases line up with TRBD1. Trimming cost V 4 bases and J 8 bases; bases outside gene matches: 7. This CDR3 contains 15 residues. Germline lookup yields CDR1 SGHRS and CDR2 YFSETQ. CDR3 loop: CASSRTGEQDSPLHF. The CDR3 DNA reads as TGCGCCAGCAGCAGGACAGGGGAACAAGATTCACCCCTCCACTTT.

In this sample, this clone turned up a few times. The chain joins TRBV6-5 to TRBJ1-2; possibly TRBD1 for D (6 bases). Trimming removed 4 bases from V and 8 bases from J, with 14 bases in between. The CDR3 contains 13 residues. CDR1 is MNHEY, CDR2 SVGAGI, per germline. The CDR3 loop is CASSWAGTRGYTF. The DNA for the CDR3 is TGTGCCAGCAGTTGGGCAGGGACACGCGGCTACACCTTC.

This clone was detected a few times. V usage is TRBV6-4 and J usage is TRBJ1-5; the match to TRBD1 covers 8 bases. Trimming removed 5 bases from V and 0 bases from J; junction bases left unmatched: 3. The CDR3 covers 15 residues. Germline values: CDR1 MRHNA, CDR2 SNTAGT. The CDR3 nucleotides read TGTGCCAGCAGTTCGACAGGGGATAGCAATCAGCCCCAGCATTTT. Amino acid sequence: CASSSTGDSNQPQHF.

Written as DNA, the CDR3 is TGTGCCAGCAGCCCCCGACAGGGGAATGGCTACACCTTC. Protein product: CASSPRQGNGYTF. The chain joins TRBV3-1 (or the pseudogene TRBV3-2) to TRBJ1-2; 8 bases are shared with TRBD1. The germline V gene has CDR1 LGHDT and CDR2 YNNKEL (reference sequence). Trimming took 4 bases from V and 6 from J; bases not matched to a gene: 4. The CDR3 is made up of 13 amino acids.

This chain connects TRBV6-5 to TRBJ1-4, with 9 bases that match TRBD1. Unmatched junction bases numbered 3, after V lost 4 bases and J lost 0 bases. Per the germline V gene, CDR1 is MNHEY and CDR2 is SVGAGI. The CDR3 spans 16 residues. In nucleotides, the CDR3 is TGTGCCAGCAGTTGGACAGGGGAGACAACTAATGAAAAACTGTTTTTT. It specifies CASSWTGETTNEKLFF.

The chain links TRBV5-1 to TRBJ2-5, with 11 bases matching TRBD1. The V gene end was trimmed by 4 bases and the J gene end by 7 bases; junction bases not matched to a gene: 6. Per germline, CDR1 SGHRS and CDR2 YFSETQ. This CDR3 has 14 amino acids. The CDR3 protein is CASSTGQGARTQYF. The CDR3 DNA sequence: TGCGCCAGCAGCACCGGACAGGGGGCGAGGACCCAGTACTTC.

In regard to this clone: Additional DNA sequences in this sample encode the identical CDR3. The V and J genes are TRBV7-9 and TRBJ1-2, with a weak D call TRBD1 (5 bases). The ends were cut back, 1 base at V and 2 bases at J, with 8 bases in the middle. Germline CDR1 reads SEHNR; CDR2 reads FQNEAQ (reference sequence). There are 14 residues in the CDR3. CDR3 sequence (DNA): TGTGCCAGCAGCTTAGGACAGACAAACTATGGCTACACCTTC. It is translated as CASSLGQTNYGYTF.

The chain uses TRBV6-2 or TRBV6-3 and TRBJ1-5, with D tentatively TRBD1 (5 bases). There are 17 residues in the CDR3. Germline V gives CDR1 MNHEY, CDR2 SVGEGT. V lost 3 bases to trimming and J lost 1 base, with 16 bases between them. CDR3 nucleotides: TGTGCCAGCAGTTATTCTGACCAGGGTAACAGCAATCAGCCCCAGCATTTT. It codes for CASSYSDQGNSNQPQHF.

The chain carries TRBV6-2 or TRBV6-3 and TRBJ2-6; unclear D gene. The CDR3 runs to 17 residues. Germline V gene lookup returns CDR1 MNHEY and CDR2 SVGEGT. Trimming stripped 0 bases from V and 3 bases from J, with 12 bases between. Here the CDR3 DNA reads TGTGCCAGCAGTTACTCCCAGGTCTTTCTTGGGGCCAACGTCCTGACTTTC. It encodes CASSYSQVFLGANVLTF.

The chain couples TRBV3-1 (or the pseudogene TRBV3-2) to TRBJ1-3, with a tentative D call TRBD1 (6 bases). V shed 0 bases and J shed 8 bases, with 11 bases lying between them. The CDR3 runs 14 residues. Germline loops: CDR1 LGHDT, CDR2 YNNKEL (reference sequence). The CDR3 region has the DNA TGTGCCAGCAGCCAAGAAGAGGGGGAAGACACCATATATTTT. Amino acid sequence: CASSQEEGEDTIYF.

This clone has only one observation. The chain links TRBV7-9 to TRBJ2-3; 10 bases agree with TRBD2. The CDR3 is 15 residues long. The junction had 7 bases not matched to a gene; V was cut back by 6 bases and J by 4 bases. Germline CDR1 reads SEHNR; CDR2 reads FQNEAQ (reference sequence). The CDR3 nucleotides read TGTGCCAGCAGTCGTACCGGGACTAGCGCAGATACGCAGTATTTT. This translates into CASSRTGTSADTQYF.

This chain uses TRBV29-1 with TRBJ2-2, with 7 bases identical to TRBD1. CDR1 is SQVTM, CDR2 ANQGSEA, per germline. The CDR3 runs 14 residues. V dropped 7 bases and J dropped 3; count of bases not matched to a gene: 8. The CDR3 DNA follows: TGCAGCGCCATATACAGGGGCTACACCGGGGAGCTGTTTTTT. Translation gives CSAIYRGYTGELFF.

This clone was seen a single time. The CDR3 DNA follows: TGTGCCAGCAGCTTGGGAGGGAGCGGGGAGCTGTTTTTT. Its translation is CASSLGGSGELFF. V is TRBV7-2 and J is TRBJ2-2, with 7 bases that match TRBD2. Losses at the gene ends were 3 bases for V and 7 bases for J; bases not matched to a gene: 2. Germline loops: CDR1 SGHTA, CDR2 FQGNSA. The CDR3 length is 13 residues.

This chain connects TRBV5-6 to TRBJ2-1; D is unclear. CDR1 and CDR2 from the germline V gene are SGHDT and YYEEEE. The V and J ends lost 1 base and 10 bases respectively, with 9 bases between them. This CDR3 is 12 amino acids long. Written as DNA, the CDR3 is TGTGCCAGCAGCTTGAGAAGGCGGGAGCAGTTCTTC. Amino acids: CASSLRRREQFF.

CDR3 sequence: CASSPLKNTEAFF. In DNA, the CDR3 is TGTGCCAGCAGCCCTTTAAAGAACACTGAAGCTTTCTTT. The rearrangement joins TRBV12-3 or TRBV12-4 to TRBJ1-1; D uncertain. The CDR3 is 13 residues long. Trimming removed 6 bases at V and 1 base at J, with 9 bases between.

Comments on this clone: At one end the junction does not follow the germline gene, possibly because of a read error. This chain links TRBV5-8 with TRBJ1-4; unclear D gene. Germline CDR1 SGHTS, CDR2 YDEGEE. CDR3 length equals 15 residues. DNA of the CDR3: TGTGCCGGCAGCGGGAGGGATGCAACTAATGAAAAACTGTTTTTT. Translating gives CAGSGRDATNEKLFF.